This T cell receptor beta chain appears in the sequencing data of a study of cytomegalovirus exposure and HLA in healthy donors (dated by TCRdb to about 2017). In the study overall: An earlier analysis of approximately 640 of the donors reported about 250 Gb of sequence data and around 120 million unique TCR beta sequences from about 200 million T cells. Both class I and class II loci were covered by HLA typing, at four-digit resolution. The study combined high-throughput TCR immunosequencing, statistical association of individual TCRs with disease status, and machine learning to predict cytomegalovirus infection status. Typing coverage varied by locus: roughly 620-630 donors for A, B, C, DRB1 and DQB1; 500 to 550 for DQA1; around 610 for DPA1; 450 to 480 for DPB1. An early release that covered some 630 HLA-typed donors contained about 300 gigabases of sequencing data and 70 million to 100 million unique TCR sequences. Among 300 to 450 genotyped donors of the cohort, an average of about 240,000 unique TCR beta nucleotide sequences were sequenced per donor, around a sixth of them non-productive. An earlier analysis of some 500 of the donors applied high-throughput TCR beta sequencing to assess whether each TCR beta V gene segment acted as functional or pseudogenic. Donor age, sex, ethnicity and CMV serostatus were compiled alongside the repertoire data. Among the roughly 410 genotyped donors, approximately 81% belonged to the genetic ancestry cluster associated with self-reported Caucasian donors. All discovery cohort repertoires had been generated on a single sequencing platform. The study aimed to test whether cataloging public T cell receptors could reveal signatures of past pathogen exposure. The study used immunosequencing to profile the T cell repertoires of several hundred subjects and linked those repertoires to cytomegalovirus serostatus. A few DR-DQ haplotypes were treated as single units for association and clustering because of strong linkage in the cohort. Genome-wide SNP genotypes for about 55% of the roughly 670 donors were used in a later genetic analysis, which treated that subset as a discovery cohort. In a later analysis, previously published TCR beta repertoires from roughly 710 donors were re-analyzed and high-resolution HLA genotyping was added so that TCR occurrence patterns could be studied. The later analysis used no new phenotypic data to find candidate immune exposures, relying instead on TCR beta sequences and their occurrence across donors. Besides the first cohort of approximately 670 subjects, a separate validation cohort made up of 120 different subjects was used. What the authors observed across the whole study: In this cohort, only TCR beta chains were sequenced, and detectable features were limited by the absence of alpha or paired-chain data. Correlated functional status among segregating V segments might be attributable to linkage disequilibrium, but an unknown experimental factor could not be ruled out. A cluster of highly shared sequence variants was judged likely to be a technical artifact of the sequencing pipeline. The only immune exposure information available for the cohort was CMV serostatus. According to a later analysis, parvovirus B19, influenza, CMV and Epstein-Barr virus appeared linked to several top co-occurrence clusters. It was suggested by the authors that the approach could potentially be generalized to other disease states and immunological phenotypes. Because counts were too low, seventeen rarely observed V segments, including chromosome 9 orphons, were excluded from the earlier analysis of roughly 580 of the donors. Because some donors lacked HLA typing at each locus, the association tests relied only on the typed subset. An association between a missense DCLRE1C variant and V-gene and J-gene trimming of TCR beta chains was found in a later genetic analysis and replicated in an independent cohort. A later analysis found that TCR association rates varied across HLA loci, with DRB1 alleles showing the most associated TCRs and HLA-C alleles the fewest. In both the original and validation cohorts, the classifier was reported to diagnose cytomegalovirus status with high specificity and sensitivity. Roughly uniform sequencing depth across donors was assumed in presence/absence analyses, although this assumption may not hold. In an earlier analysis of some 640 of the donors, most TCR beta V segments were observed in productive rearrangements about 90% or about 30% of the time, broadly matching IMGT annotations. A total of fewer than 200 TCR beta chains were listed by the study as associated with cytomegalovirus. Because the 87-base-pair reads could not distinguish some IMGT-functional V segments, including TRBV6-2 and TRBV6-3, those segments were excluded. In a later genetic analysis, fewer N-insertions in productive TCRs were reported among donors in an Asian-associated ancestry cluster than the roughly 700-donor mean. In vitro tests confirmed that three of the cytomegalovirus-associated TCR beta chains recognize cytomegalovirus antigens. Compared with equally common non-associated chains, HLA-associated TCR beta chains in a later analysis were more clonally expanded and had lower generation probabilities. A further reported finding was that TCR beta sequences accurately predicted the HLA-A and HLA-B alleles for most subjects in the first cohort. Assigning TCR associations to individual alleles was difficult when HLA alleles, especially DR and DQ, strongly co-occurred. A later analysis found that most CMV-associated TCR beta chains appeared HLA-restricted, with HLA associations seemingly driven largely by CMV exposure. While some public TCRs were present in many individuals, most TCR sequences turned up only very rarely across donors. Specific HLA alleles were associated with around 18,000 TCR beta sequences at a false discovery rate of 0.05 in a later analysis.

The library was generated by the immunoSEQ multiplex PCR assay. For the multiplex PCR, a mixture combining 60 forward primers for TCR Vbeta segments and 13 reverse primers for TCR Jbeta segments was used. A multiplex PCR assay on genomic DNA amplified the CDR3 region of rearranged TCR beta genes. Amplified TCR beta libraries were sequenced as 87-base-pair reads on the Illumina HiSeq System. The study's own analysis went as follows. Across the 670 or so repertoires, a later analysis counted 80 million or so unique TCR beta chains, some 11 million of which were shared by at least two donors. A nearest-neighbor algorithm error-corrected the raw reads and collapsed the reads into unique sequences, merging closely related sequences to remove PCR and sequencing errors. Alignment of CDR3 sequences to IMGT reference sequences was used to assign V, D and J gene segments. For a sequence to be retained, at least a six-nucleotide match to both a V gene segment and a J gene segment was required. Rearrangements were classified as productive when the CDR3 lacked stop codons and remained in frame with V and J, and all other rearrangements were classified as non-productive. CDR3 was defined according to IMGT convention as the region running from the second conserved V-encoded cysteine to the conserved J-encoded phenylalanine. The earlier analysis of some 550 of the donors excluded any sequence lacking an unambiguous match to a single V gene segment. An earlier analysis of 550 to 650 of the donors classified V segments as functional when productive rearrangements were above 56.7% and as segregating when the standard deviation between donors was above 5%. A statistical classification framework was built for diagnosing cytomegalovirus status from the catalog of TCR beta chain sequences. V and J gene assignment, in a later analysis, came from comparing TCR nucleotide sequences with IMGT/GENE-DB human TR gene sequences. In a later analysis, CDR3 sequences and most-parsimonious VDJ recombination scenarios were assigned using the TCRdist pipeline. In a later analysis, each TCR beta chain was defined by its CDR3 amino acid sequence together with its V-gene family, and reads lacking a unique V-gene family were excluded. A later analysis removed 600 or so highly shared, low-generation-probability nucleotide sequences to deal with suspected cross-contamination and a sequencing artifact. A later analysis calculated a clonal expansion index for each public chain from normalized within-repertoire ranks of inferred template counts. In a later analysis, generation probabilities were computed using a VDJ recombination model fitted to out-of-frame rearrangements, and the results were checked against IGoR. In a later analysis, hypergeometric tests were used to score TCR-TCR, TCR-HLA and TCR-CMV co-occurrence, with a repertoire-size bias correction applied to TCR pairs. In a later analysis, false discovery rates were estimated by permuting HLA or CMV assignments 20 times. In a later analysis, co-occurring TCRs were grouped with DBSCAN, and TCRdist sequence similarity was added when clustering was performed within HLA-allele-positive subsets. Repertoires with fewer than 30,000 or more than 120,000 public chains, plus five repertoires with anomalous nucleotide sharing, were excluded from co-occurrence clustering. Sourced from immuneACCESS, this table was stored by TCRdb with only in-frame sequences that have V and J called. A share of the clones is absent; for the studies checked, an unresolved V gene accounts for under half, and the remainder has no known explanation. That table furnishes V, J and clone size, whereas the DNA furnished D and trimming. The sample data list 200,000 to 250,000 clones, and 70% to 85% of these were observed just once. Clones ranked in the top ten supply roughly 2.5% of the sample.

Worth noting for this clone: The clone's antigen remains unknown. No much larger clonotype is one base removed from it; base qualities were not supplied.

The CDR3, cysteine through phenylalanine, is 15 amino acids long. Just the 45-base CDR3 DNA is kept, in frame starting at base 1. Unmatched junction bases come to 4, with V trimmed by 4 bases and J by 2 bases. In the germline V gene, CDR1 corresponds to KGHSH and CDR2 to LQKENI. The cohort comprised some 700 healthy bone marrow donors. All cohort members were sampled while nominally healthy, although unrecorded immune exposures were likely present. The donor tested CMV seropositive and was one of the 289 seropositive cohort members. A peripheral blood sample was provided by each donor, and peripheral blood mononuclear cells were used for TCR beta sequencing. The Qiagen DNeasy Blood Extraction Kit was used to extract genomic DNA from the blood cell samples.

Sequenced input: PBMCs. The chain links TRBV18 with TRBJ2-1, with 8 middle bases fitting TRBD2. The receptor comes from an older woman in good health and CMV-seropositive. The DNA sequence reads TGTGCCAGCTCACTGACTAGCGAAACCTACAATGAGCAGTTCTTC. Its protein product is CASSLTSETYNEQFF.